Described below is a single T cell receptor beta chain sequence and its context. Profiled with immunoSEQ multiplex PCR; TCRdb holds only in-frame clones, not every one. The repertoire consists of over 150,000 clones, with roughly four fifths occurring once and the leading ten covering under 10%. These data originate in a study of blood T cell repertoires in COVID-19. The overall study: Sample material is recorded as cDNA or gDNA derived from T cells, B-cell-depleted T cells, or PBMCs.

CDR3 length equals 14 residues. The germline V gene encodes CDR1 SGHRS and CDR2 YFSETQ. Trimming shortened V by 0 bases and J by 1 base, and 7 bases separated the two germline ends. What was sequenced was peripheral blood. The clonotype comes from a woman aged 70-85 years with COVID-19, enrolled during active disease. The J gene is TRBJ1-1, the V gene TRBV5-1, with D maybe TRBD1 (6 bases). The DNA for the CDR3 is TGCGCCAGCAGCTTGGGGACAGAGAACACTGAAGCTTTCTTT. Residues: CASSLGTENTEAFF.